This is a list of T cell receptor beta chains from one sample in a study of shared clonotypes between healthy human individuals. Profiling relied on immunoSEQ multiplex PCR, and the TCRdb table lists in-frame clones only, not all of them. The sample comprises some 2,100,000 clones, roughly 95% of which are singletons, and over 0.1% rests with the top ten. The sequenced sample consisted of naive CD4+ T cells sorted from blood. All receptors derive from a young man in good health. The CDR3 runs from the conserved cysteine through the conserved F or W. D genes are given only for firm matches. A row's size may be missing; if present it is once, few, many or a size class.

length	V	J	D	size	DNA	CDR3
15	TRBV5-1	TRBJ2-3	TRBD2	.	TGCGCCAGCAGCTTGGAGGGAGGGATCGCAGATACGCAGTATTTT	CASSLEGGIADTQYF
11	TRBV20-1	TRBJ2-2	.	.	TGCAGTGCTAGTTCCGGCGGGGAGCTGTTTTTT	CSASSGGELFF
15	TRBV6-6	TRBJ2-7	.	.	TGTGCCAGCAGTTACCCCGGGCAGGGGAAATACGAGCAGTACTTC	CASSYPGQGKYEQYF
15	TRBV28	TRBJ1-6	TRBD1	.	TGTGCCAGCAGCCGCGGACAGGACTATAATTCACCCCTCCACTTT	CASSRGQDYNSPLHF
15	TRBV11-2	TRBJ1-2	.	.	TGTGCCAGCAGCCGACAACCCGGCGGAGGGTATGGCTACACCTTC	CASSRQPGGGYGYTF
13	TRBV7-9	TRBJ2-3	.	.	TGTGCCAGCAGGCTTCTAAGCACAGATACGCAGTATTTT	CASRLLSTDTQYF
15	TRBV5-1	TRBJ1-1	.	.	TGCGCCAGCAGACTATTGACAGCGAAGAACACTGAAGCTTTCTTT	CASRLLTAKNTEAFF
15	TRBV4-3	TRBJ2-7	TRBD1	.	TGCGCCAGCAGCCAGAAACAGGGGGTCTCCTACGAGCAGTACTTC	CASSQKQGVSYEQYF
15	TRBV6-5	TRBJ2-7	.	.	TGTGCCAGCGGAGGGCTAACAGGAAGCTCCTACGAGCAGTACTTC	CASGGLTGSSYEQYF
16	TRBV11-2	TRBJ1-5	.	.	TGTGCCAGCAGCCCCGGGGCGGTATATAGCAATCAGCCCCAGCATTTT	CASSPGAVYSNQPQHF
13	TRBV4-3	TRBJ2-5	.	once	TGCGCCAGCAGCCAGAGGAGACAAGAGACCCAGTACTTC	CASSQRRQETQYF
16	TRBV18	TRBJ1-6	TRBD1	.	TGTGCCAGCTCACGCGCGACAGGGGCTCTCAATTCACCCCTCCACTTT	CASSRATGALNSPLHF
12	TRBV6-1	TRBJ2-7	.	.	TGTGCCAGCAGTGTAGGCAAATACGAGCAGTACTTC	CASSVGKYEQYF